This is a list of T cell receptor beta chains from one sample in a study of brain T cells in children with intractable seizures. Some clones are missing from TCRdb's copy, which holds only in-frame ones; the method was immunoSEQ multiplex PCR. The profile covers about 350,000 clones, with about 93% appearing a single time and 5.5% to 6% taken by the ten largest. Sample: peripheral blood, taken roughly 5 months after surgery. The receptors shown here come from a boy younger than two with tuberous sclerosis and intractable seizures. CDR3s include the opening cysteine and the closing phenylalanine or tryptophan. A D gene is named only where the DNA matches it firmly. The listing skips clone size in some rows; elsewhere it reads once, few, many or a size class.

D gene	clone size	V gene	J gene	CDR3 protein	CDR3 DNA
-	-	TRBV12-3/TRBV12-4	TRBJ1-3	CASSWEVGNTIYF	TGTGCCAGCAGTTGGGAAGTAGGAAACACCATATATTTT
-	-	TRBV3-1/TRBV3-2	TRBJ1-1	CASSQDPFIYTEAFF	TGTGCCAGCAGCCAAGATCCATTTATTTACACTGAAGCTTTCTTT
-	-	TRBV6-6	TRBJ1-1	CASSIGFAEAFF	TGTGCCAGCAGCATAGGGTTTGCTGAAGCTTTCTTT
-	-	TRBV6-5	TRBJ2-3	CASTGAGTDTQYF	TGTGCCAGCACAGGGGCCGGCACAGATACGCAGTATTTT
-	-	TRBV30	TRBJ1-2	CAWKRQTQGTYGYTF	TGTGCCTGGAAAAGACAGACCCAAGGGACCTATGGCTACACCTTC
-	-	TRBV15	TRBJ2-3	CATSNPSGTDTQYF	TGTGCCACCAGCAACCCGAGCGGCACAGATACGCAGTATTTT
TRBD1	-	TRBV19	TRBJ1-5	CASRPPGGTGENQPQHF	TGTGCCAGTAGACCCCCCGGCGGGACAGGAGAAAATCAGCCCCAGCATTTT
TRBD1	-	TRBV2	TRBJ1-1	CASSFDRGNMNTEAFF	TGTGCCAGCAGTTTCGACAGGGGGAATATGAACACTGAAGCTTTCTTT
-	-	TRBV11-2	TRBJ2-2	CASSLDRTGELFF	TGTGCCAGCAGCTTAGACCGCACCGGGGAGCTGTTTTTT
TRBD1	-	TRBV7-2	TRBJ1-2	CASSSRQGKYGYTF	TGTGCCAGCAGTTCCCGACAGGGCAAATATGGCTACACCTTC
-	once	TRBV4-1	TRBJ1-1	CASSQVTGRGTEAFF	TGCGCCAGCAGCCAAGTAACTGGCAGGGGCACTGAAGCTTTCTTT
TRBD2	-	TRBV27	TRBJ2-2	CASSLHLAGNTGELFF	TGTGCCAGCAGCCTACACCTAGCGGGGAACACCGGGGAGCTGTTTTTT
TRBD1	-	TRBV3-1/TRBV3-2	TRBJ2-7	CASSQAAVQGPYEQYF	TGTGCCAGCAGCCAAGCGGCCGTACAGGGGCCCTACGAGCAGTACTTC
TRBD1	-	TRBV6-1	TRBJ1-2	CASSESVGDRASLSYGYTF	TGTGCCAGCAGTGAAAGTGTTGGGGACAGGGCTTCGCTTAGCTATGGCTACACCTTC
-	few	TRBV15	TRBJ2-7	CATSRVVGEYEQYF	TGTGCCACCAGCAGAGTAGTTGGGGAATACGAGCAGTACTTC
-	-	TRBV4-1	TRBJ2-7	CASSYQSRGSLYEQYF	TGCGCCAGCAGCTACCAAAGTAGGGGGTCCCTCTACGAGCAGTACTTC
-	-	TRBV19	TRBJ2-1	CASSGKLNEQFF	TGTGCCAGTAGTGGGAAATTAAATGAGCAGTTCTTC
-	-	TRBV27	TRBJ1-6	CASSSWTANSPLHF	TGTGCCAGCAGTTCATGGACAGCCAATTCACCCCTCCACTTT
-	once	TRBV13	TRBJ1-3	CASSLAPQSGNTIYF	TGTGCCAGCAGCTTAGCGCCTCAGTCTGGAAACACCATATATTTT
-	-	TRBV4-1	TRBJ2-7	CASSQDPGGGTYEQYF	TGCGCCAGCAGCCAAGATCCCGGGGGAGGTACCTACGAGCAGTACTTC
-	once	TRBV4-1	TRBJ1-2	CASSPALGTYGYTF	TGCGCCAGCAGCCCGGCATTGGGAACCTATGGCTACACCTTC
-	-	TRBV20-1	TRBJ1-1	CSAREATEAFF	TGCAGTGCTCGAGAGGCCACTGAAGCTTTCTTT
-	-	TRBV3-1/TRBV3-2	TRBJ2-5	CASSHGGQTQYF	TGTGCCAGCAGCCATGGGGGACAGACCCAGTACTTC
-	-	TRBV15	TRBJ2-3	CATSRVGGRTDTQYF	TGTGCCACCAGCAGAGTTGGGGGGCGCACAGATACGCAGTATTTT
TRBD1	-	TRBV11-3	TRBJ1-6	CASSPRTGPFVNSPLHF	TGTGCCAGCAGCCCGCGGACAGGGCCCTTCGTTAATTCACCCCTCCACTTT
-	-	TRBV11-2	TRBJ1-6	CASSLKTGNSPLHF	TGTGCCAGCAGCCTTAAAACAGGGAATTCACCCCTCCACTTT
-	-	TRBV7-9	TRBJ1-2	CASSPGSYGYTF	TGTGCCAGCAGCCCGGGGTCCTATGGCTACACCTTC
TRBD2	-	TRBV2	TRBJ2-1	CASSDIAGAYNEQFF	TGTGCCAGCAGTGACATAGCGGGTGCCTACAATGAGCAGTTCTTC
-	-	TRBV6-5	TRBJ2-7	CASSIHREITYEQYF	TGTGCCAGCAGTATTCACAGGGAAATCACCTACGAGCAGTACTTC
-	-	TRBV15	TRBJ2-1	CATSRGVNNEQFF	TGTGCCACCAGCAGGGGGGTGAACAATGAGCAGTTCTTC
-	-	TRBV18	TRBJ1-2	CASSPGHQMSNYGYTF	TGTGCCAGCTCACCGGGACACCAAATGAGTAACTATGGCTACACCTTC
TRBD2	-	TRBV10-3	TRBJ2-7	CAYAVGGPGEQYF	TGTGCCTACGCGGTGGGAGGGCCGGGAGAGCAGTACTTC
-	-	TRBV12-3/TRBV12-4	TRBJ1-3	CASNPEGGNTIYF	TGTGCCAGCAATCCCGAAGGCGGAAACACCATATATTTT
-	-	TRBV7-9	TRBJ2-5	CASSPRIAAETQYF	TGTGCCAGCAGCCCCCGAATAGCGGCGGAGACCCAGTACTTC
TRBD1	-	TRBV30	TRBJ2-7	CAWREPGQGTEQYF	TGTGCCTGGAGGGAACCGGGACAGGGAACCGAGCAGTACTTC
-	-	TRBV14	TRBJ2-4	CASSQEGYRPIQYF	TGTGCCAGCAGCCAAGAAGGCTATCGTCCCATTCAGTACTTC
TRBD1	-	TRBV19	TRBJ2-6	CASSIVLDRVSGANVLTF	TGTGCCAGTAGTATAGTTCTGGACAGGGTCTCTGGGGCCAACGTCCTGACTTTC
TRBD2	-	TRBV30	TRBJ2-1	CAWIRRREGEQFF	TGTGCCTGGATAAGAAGGCGGGAGGGTGAGCAGTTCTTC
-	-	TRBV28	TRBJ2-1	CASSLFGHEQFF	TGTGCCAGCAGTTTATTCGGTCATGAGCAGTTCTTC
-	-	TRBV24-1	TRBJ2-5	CATSDLAPQETQYF	TGTGCCACCAGTGATCTGGCACCCCAAGAGACCCAGTACTTC
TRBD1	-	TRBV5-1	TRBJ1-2	CASSLGDRKYGYTF	TGCGCCAGCAGCTTGGGGGACAGGAAATATGGCTACACCTTC
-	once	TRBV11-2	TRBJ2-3	CASSLQRESDTQYF	TGTGCCAGCAGCTTACAACGGGAGTCAGATACGCAGTATTTT
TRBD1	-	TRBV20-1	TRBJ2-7	CSADRVEQYF	TGCAGTGCTGACAGGGTCGAGCAGTACTTC
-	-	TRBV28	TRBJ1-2	CASIFKRGTDGYTF	TGTGCCAGCATCTTTAAGAGAGGGACTGATGGCTACACCTTC
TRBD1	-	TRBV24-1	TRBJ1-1	CATGPGQGAEDTEAFF	TGTGCCACCGGGCCGGGACAGGGGGCAGAGGACACTGAAGCTTTCTTT
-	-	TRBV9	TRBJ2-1	CASSVVSRANPHNEQFF	TGTGCCAGCAGCGTAGTTTCGCGGGCGAATCCCCATAATGAGCAGTTCTTC
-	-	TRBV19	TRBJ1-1	CASSIGSGGTEAFF	TGTGCCAGTAGTATAGGGTCGGGCGGGACTGAAGCTTTCTTT
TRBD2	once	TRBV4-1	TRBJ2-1	CASSQDRGSGGLNEQFF	TGCGCCAGCAGCCAAGATCGCGGGAGCGGGGGGTTAAATGAGCAGTTCTTC
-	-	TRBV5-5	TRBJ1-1	CASSFQGEAFF	TGTGCCAGCAGCTTTCAGGGTGAAGCTTTCTTT
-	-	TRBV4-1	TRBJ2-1	CASSHPRRDWQFF	TGCGCCAGCAGCCACCCCCGCCGGGACTGGCAGTTCTTC
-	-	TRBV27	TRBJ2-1	CASSFMTDGDEQFF	TGTGCCAGCAGTTTCATGACGGATGGGGATGAGCAGTTCTTC
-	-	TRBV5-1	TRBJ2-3	CASSLVGGYDTQYF	TGCGCCAGCAGCTTGGTTGGGGGGTATGATACGCAGTATTTT
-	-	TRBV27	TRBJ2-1	CASSRLAESSYNEQFF	TGTGCCAGCAGTCGGCTAGCAGAAAGCTCCTACAATGAGCAGTTCTTC
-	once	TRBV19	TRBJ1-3	CASSMAGVGGNTIYF	TGTGCCAGTAGTATGGCGGGGGTTGGTGGAAACACCATATATTTT